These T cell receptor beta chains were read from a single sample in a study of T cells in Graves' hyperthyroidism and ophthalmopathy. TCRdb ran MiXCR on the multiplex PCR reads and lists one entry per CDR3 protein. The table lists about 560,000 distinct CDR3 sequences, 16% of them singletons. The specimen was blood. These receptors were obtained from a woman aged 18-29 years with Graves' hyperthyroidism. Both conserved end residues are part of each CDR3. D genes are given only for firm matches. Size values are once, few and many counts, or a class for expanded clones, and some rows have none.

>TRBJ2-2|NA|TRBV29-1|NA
CSVETQEELFF
TGCAGCGTTGAGACCCAAGAGGAGCTGTTTTTT
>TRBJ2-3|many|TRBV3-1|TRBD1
CASSPRGLSADTQYF
TGTGCCAGCAGCCCCAGGGGGTTGTCGGCAGATACGCAGTATTTT
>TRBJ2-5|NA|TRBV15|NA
CATSRAIWGQETQYF
TGTGCCACCAGCAGAGCTATCTGGGGACAAGAGACCCAGTACTTC
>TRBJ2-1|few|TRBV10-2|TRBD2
CASSEFGRASSYNEQFF
TGCGCCAGCAGTGAGTTCGGGAGGGCAAGCTCCTACAATGAGCAGTTCTTC
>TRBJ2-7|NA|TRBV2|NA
CASGGFGYDQYF
TGTGCCAGCGGAGGTTTCGGGTACGATCAGTACTTC
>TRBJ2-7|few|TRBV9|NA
CASSVSEGSYEQYF
TGTGCCAGCAGCGTTAGCGAGGGGTCCTACGAGCAGTACTTC
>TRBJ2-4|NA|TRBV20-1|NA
CSASGPAGKNIQYF
TGCAGTGCTAGCGGACCCGCCGGCAAAAACATTCAGTACTTC
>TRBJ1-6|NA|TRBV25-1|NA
CASGVTGSSYNSPLHF
TGTGCCAGCGGAGTAACAGGGTCGTCCTATAATTCACCCCTCCACTTT
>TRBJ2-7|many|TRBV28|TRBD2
CASSLWGGGSASEQYF
TGTGCCAGCAGTTTGTGGGGGGGGGGGAGTGCTTCCGAGCAGTACTTC
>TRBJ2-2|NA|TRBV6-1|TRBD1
CASSEPDRGRVGELFF
TGTGCCAGCAGTGAACCGGACAGGGGGCGGGTCGGGGAGCTGTTTTTT
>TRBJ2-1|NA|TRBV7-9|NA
CASSDPLGRDYNEQFF
TGTGCCAGCAGCGACCCCCTCGGCAGGGACTACAATGAGCAGTTCTTC
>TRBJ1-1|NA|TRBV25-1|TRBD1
CASSAADRAAFF
TGTGCCAGCAGCGCCGCAGACAGGGCGGCTTTCTTT
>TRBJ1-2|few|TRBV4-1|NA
CASSQDGPVRYGYTF
TGCGCCAGCAGCCAAGATGGCCCAGTACGGTATGGCTACACCTTC
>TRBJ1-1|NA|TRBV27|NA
CASSFRNQRMRDTEAFF
TGTGCCAGCAGTTTCCGGAACCAAAGGATGCGGGACACTGAAGCTTTCTTT
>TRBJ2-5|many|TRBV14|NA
CASSLLGGAPQETQYF
TGTGCCAGCAGCTTACTGGGGGGGGCACCACAAGAGACCCAGTACTTC
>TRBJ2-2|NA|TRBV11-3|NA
CASSPQGAAAGELFF
TGTGCCAGCAGCCCGCAGGGAGCGGCGGCCGGGGAGCTGTTTTTT
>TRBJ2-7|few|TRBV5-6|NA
CASSLGSFTYEQYF
TGTGCCAGCAGCTTAGGGAGCTTCACTTACGAGCAGTACTTC
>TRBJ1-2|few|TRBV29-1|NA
CSVEGSGYTF
TGCAGCGTTGAAGGGTCTGGCTACACCTTC
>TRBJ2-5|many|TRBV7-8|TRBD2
CASSPTRGGGETQYF
TGTGCCAGCAGCCCCACCCGGGGGGGCGGAGAGACCCAGTACTTC
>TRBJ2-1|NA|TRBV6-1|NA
CASSVRKTTAPSNEQFF
TGTGCCAGCAGTGTCCGAAAGACAACCGCGCCCTCCAATGAGCAGTTCTTC
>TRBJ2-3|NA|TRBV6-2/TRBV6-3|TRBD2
CASSPGLAGSHRSTDTQYF
TGTGCCAGCAGTCCCGGACTAGCGGGGAGTCATCGGAGCACAGATACGCAGTATTTT
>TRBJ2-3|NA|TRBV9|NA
CASSVGGGHTDTQYF
TGTGCCAGCAGCGTAGGAGGCGGACACACAGATACGCAGTATTTT
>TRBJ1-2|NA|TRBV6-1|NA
CASSAAGRPTYGYTF
TGTGCCAGCAGTGCAGCTGGGCGCCCAACTTATGGCTACACCTTC
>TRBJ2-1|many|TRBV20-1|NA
CSARELTYNEQFF
TGCAGTGCTAGGGAACTAACCTACAATGAGCAGTTCTTC
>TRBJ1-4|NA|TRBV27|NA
CASSQPTLGGVEKLFF
TGTGCCAGCAGTCAACCAACGCTCGGGGGTGTTGAAAAACTGTTTTTT
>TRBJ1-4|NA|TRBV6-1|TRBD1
CASSDFRGHNEKLFF
TGTGCCAGCAGTGACTTCAGGGGGCATAATGAAAAACTGTTTTTT
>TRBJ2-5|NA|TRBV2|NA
CASSEVSDWGQETQYF
TGTGCCAGCAGTGAAGTGTCTGACTGGGGTCAAGAGACCCAGTACTTC
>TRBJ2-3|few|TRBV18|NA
CASSPPNRARPSTDTQYF
TGTGCCAGCTCACCCCCCAACAGGGCTCGCCCCAGCACAGATACGCAGTATTTT
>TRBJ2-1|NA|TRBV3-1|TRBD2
CASSRRTSGRNEQFF
TGTGCCAGCAGCCGTCGGACTAGCGGGAGAAATGAGCAGTTCTTC
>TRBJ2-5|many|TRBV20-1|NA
CSAREETQYF
TGCAGTGCTAGAGAGGAGACCCAGTACTTC